This T cell receptor beta chain was recorded in a study of T cell repertoires in cytomegalovirus infection (dated 2019 in TCRdb). With respect to the entire study: Alongside well-studied HLA-B-restricted epitopes, the peptide stimulations were aimed at recently identified HLA-C-restricted CMV epitopes, whose presentation resists viral immunomodulation. Donor HLA type was relevant to the analysis, because carriage of CMV infection together with the matching HLA type was indicated by public TCR beta signatures. The study at large found these results: In both this cohort and an independent cohort of over 350 donors, the cumulative frequency of public TCR beta family members distinguished carriers of CMV infection plus the relevant HLA type. The ex vivo response was dominated by HLA-C-restricted CMV-specific TCR beta clonotypes, which also provided the single most frequent clonotype in two of eight donors.

This clonotype was detected only a few times. It has no known antigen specificity. Base quality data are lacking; no much larger clone is found one base away. The sample was run on an Illumina HiSeq 1500. Through fastp at Q25 and MiXCR, TCRdb rebuilt clones from the public reads, retaining in-frame beta chains. Records with the same CDR3 protein are collapsed into one entry carrying the most frequent genes and DNA. The sample data list 20,000 or so distinct CDR3 sequences, and 20% to 25% of these were observed just once. The ten biggest clones cover 91% of the sample. The treatment or condition label here, explained by the study, means: in vitro stimulation with specific CMV peptide epitopes to enrich CMV-specific T cells. CDR1 and CDR2 were assigned from the germline V gene as SGHVS and FQNEAQ. Trimming removed 2 bases from V and 1 base from J; the gene matches leave 2 bases unexplained. Spanning cysteine to phenylalanine, the CDR3 consists of 15 amino acids. Just the 45-base CDR3 DNA is kept, in frame starting at base 1.

The clonotype originates from a human donor in good health (CMV status not recorded). Some clones in this sample may be carry-over from other donors' samples. The sequence links TRBV7-8 to TRBJ1-1; 9 central nucleotides agree with TRBD1. The material sequenced was CD8+ T cells from cultured PBMCs, taken from culture after CMV antigen stimulation. The CDR3 is CASSLPGQGNTEAFF. At the DNA level, the sequence is TGTGCCAGCAGCTTACCGGGACAGGGGAACACTGAAGCTTTCTTT. Reference TRBV7-8 and TRBJ1-1 proteins supply the regions before and after the CDR3; the full variable domain is: GAGVSQSPRYKVAKRGQDVALRCDPISGHVSLFWYQQALGQGPEFLTYFQNEAQLDKSGLPSDRFFAERPEGSVSTLKIQRTQQEDSAVYLCASSLPGQGNTEAFFGQGTRLTVV.